The sequence of this T cell receptor (beta chain) was determined in a study of blood T cell repertoires in COVID-19 (dated by TCRdb to the early 2020s). A note on the overall study: Samples from collaborators originated in the United States, Italy and Spain and spanned both the acute and convalescent phases of COVID-19. Nearly every sample came with metadata listing a de-identified subject ID, COVID-19 status, age in years and sex. The repertoires were released in a freely available public database intended as a resource for research on the immune response to SARS-CoV-2. The material from the prospective study consisted of cDNA or gDNA derived from T cells, B-cell-depleted T cells, or PBMCs. Deeply sampled blood TCRbeta repertoires from subjects exposed to, actively infected with, or recovered from COVID-19 were included in the dataset. Samples came from the ongoing ImmuneRACE study (first 160 participants) plus 1,254 subjects from 6 global collaborators. HLA class I and class II types, where available, came from metadata supplied by the sample provider rather than from assay-based typing. General study outcomes and caveats: The amount of clinical and demographic metadata varied by source and participant and was provided uncurated.

The immunoSEQ Assay, a bias-controlled multiplex PCR, was used to amplify TCRbeta CDR3 regions from genomic DNA. Per the source publication's procedure: The number of nucleated cells in each sample was estimated by amplification of reference gene primers within the assay. Sequence reads were collapsed and filtered to measure the absolute abundance of every unique TCRbeta CDR3 rearrangement. For each sample, productive Simpson clonality was calculated as the square root of Simpson's diversity index across productive rearrangements. TCRdb obtained this table from immuneACCESS and retained in-frame rearrangements with V and J assigned. These tables miss some clones; where compared with another copy, unresolved V genes account for less than half of the shortfall, and the remainder is unexplained. D and trimming come from the DNA, and the V and J calls and clone size come from that table. Present in this sample are approximately 85,000 clones, approximately 75% of which were seen just once. About 13% of the sample is held by the ten biggest clonotypes.

Collaborating institutions collected whole blood in K2EDTA tubes following their own protocols. For TCRbeta analysis, collaborators shipped samples as frozen whole blood, isolated PBMCs, or DNA extracted from either of those sample types. Trimming removed 5 bases from V and 5 bases from J, leaving 12 bases between the germline ends. The CDR3 contains 13 residues, cysteine and phenylalanine counted. The DNA shown is the 39-base CDR3, in frame from base 1. CDR1 SGHTA and CDR2 FQGTGA are derived from the germline V gene. Concerning this clone: Its antigen remains undetermined. No per-base quality is available; no much larger clone lies one base away.

This receptor was taken from a human donor in a cohort sampled during active COVID-19. The chain uses TRBV7-3 and TRBJ1-1; too little of a D gene remains to name it. Material for sequencing was peripheral blood. The DNA sequence follows: TGTGCCAGCAGCCCTAGGAGGCAGACTGAAGCTTTCTTT. Translation gives CASSPRRQTEAFF.